This TCR beta chain comes out of a study of human T cells and chemical hapten exposure. On this clonotype itself: The antigen is undetermined.

General study results and limits: Large CDR3 similarity clusters arose significantly more often from expanded TCRs than from controls.

Germline lookup yields CDR1 MDHEN and CDR2 SYDVKM. Germline trimming cut 6 bases from V and 2 bases from J; bases unmatched to any gene: 6. The CDR3 consists of 15 residues. The time point: patch test 3, about 24 weeks after DPC sensitization. The treatment is: therapeutic diphenylcyclopropenone sensitization with weekly scalp DPC. Unfractionated whole blood yielded total RNA. Unique molecular identifiers were attached to individual cDNA molecules during library preparation. TCRdb redid the calling of the RACE reads with MiXCR, one entry per CDR3 protein. Here the sample spans over 70,000 distinct CDR3 sequences, under 13% being singletons.

The sequences come from whole blood, collected in connection with sensitization to the hapten diphenylcyclopropenone (DPC). The receptor's source is a woman under 40 with alopecia areata. Some clones in this sample may be carry-over from other donors' samples. The chain couples TRBV28 to TRBJ2-3; 9 bases align to TRBD1. The DNA for the CDR3 is TGTGCCAGCAGCCCTCGGACAGGGGTCACAGATACGCAGTATTTT. Translating it yields CASSPRTGVTDTQYF.